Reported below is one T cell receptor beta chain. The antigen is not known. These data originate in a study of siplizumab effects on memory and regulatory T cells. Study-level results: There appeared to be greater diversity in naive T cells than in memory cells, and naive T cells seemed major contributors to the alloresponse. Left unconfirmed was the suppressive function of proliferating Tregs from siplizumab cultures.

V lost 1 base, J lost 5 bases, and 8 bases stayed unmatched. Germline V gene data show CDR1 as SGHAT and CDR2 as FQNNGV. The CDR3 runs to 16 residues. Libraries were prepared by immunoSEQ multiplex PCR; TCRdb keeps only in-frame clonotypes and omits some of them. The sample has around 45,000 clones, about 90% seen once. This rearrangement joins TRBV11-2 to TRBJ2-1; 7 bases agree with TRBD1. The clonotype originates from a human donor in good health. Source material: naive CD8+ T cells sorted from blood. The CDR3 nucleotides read TGTGCCAGCAGCTTAGGTCCCGGACAGGAAGACAATGAGCAGTTCTTC. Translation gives CASSLGPGQEDNEQFF.